Shown below are 30 T cell receptor beta chains from a single sample sequenced in a study of cytomegalovirus exposure and HLA in healthy donors. Both 60 Vbeta primers and 13 Jbeta primers went into the PCR. Method: immunoSEQ multiplex PCR; TCRdb's copy keeps in-frame clones and lacks some. The sample consists of about 240,000 clones, roughly 78% of them appearing once. Sequenced sample: PBMCs. Every receptor here comes from a boy between 10 and 17 years old in good health and CMV-seronegative.

The chain employs TRBV23-1 and TRBJ1-2; 10 nucleotides align to TRBD1. TRBV23-1 has ORF status, its function being uncertain. J gave up 7 bases and V 3 bases, and 8 bases lay outside the gene matches. This CDR3 region has 15 residues. The CDR3 bases are TGCGCCAGCAGTCATTCGGGACAGGGGAGATGTGGCTACACCTTC. Translated, it gives CASSHSGQGRCGYTF.

Only one count was recorded for this clone. The chain couples TRBV7-9 to TRBJ2-5, with 16 positions matching TRBD2. Germline trimming cut 5 bases from V and 3 bases from J; bases unmatched to any gene: 6. The CDR3 has 17 residues. Germline CDR1 SEHNR, CDR2 FQNEAQ (reference sequence). The CDR3 DNA reads as TGTGCCAGCAGCCGGGGACTAGCGGGAGGGCCTGAAGAGACCCAGTACTTC. It codes for CASSRGLAGGPEETQYF.

The J gene is TRBJ2-5, the V gene TRBV7-9; the D gene is possibly TRBD2 (5 bases). The last part of the DNA fits TRBJ2-7 better; the J call may be wrong. The CDR3 covers 15 residues. CDR1 is SEHNR, CDR2 FQNEAQ, per germline (reference sequence). CDR3 in amino acids: CASSLPWTEAYEQYF. Written as DNA, the CDR3 is TGTGCCAGCAGCTTACCTTGGACTGAGGCTTACGAGCAGTACTTC.

The chain employs TRBV4-1 and TRBJ2-7, with 7 bases fitting TRBD2. Germline V gene sequence: CDR1 MGHRA, CDR2 YSYEKL. V lost 5 bases to trimming and J lost 3 bases; unmatched junction nucleotides: 10. This CDR3 has 15 amino acids. In nucleotides, the CDR3 is TGCGCCAGCAGCAAACGGGCGGGAGTAGACTACGAGCAGTACTTC. It specifies CASSKRAGVDYEQYF.

In DNA, the CDR3 is TGTGCCAGCAGTTTAGACAGGGACAATGAGCAGTTCTTC. Translating it yields CASSLDRDNEQFF. V is TRBV27 and J is TRBJ2-1, with 7 bases lining up with TRBD1. Germline CDR1 MNHEY, CDR2 SMNVEV (reference sequence). The CDR3 contains 13 residues. V was pared by 2 bases and J by 5 bases, with 0 bases of the junction left unmatched.

V usage is TRBV11-3 and J usage is TRBJ1-1, with 12 positions matching TRBD1. This CDR3 has 17 amino acids. Unmatched junction bases numbered 8, after V lost 3 bases and J lost 3 bases. Germline loops: CDR1 SGHNT, CDR2 YENEEA. The CDR3 region is CASSFRDRGRSDTEAFF. For the CDR3, the DNA is TGTGCCAGCAGCTTCCGGGACAGGGGGCGATCGGACACTGAAGCTTTCTTT.

The rearrangement joins TRBV20-1 to TRBJ1-1; D not certain. This CDR3 region has 11 residues. Germline loops: CDR1 DFQATT, CDR2 SNEGSKA (reference sequence). V lost 6 bases, J lost 11 bases, and 16 bases lay in between. The CDR3 region has the DNA TGCAGTGCAACGACCCCGCGGGAGGCTTTCTTT. Translated: CSATTPREAFF.

The chain combines TRBV10-3 with TRBJ2-6, with TRBD1 matching 7 bases. Germline V gene lookup returns CDR1 ENHRY and CDR2 SYGVKD. Trimming at V came to 6 bases and at J to 3 bases, leaving 14 bases not matched to a gene. The CDR3 runs to 18 residues. Here the CDR3 DNA reads TGTGCCATCAGGACTCTCCGACAGGGAAGGGATGGGGCCAACGTCCTGACTTTC. Encoded protein: CAIRTLRQGRDGANVLTF.

This sequence joins TRBV11-3 and TRBJ2-2; D is perhaps TRBD2 (5 bases). The germline gives CDR1 SGHNT, CDR2 YENEEA. The CDR3 sequence is 16 residues long. Trimming pared 4 bases from V and 5 bases from J, leaving 17 bases between. The CDR3 DNA reads as TGTGCCAGCAGCTCGCCGGGGAAAATTTTTACCGGGGAGCTGTTTTTT. Translated: CASSSPGKIFTGELFF. Looking up the rest from reference TRBV11-3 and TRBJ2-2 gives the full variable domain: EAGVVQSPRYKIIEKKQPVAFWCNPISGHNTLYWYLQNLGQGPELLIRYENEEAVDDSQLPKDRFSAERLKGVDSTLKIQPAELGDSAVYLCASSSPGKIFTGELFFGEGSRLTVL.

This clone was detected only a few times. The gene calls are TRBV9 and TRBJ1-1; the D gene is possibly TRBD1 (5 bases). Trimming stripped 2 bases from V and 1 base from J, with 9 bases between. The CDR3 spans 14 residues. Germline V gives CDR1 SGDLS, CDR2 YYNGEE. The CDR3 sequence is CASSVAGGNTEAFF. The CDR3 DNA reads as TGTGCCAGCAGCGTCGCGGGGGGGAACACTGAAGCTTTCTTT.

The chain joins TRBV9 to TRBJ2-7; 7 bases line up with TRBD2. V shed 2 bases, J shed 1 base, and the junction held 6 bases outside the gene matches. Germline V gives CDR1 SGDLS, CDR2 YYNGEE. CDR3 size: 15 residues. For the CDR3, the DNA is TGTGCCAGCAGCGTTGGGGCTAGCGGATCCTACGAGCAGTACTTC. This translates into CASSVGASGSYEQYF.

The gene calls are TRBV29-1 and TRBJ2-1; 11 nucleotides line up with TRBD2. The germline gives CDR1 SQVTM, CDR2 ANQGSEA. V was pared by 6 bases and J by 2 bases, with 9 bases of the junction left unmatched. This CDR3 spans 16 amino acids. CDR3 region: CSVLLAGGRAYNEQFF. In DNA, the CDR3 is TGCAGCGTGTTGCTAGCGGGAGGTAGGGCCTACAATGAGCAGTTCTTC.

This rearrangement joins TRBV2 to TRBJ1-3; unclear D gene. The CDR3 consists of 11 residues. Germline CDR1 SNHLY, CDR2 FYNNEI. V was clipped by 4 bases and J by 7 bases, with 5 bases between them. The CDR3 spells CASSVSNTIYF. CDR3 DNA sequence: TGTGCCAGCAGTGTATCGAACACCATATATTTT.

The V gene is TRBV4-1, the J gene TRBJ1-2; 7 bases fit TRBD1. From germline, CDR1 is MGHRA and CDR2 YSYEKL. The J segment lost 3 bases and the V segment lost 3 bases, leaving 10 bases of the junction unmatched. The CDR3 has 16 residues. The DNA for the CDR3 is TGCGCCAGCAGCCAGAACTCAGGGGGTTCGTACTATGGCTACACCTTC. As protein: CASSQNSGGSYYGYTF.

This chain links TRBV7-2 with TRBJ1-2, with 12 bases matching TRBD1. V dropped 3 bases and J dropped 6; count of bases not matched to a gene: 8. CDR1 is SGHTA and CDR2 is FQGNSA in the germline V gene. The CDR3 is 16 residues long. CDR3 residues: CASSFAPGQGADGYTF. As DNA, the CDR3 is TGTGCCAGCAGCTTCGCCCCGGGACAGGGGGCGGATGGCTACACCTTC.

The rearrangement uses TRBV7-6 and TRBJ1-3, with TRBD1 identical over 9 bases. Trimming removed 0 bases from V and 4 bases from J; junction bases left unmatched: 4. Per the germline V gene, CDR1 is SGHVS and CDR2 is FNYEAQ. CDR3 length: 16 residues. CDR3 region: CASSLADRGFGNTIYF. CDR3 DNA: TGTGCCAGCAGCTTAGCAGACAGGGGGTTCGGAAACACCATATATTTT.

V is TRBV6-4 and J is TRBJ2-2; a weak D match, TRBD1 (6 bases). The germline gives CDR1 MRHNA, CDR2 SNTAGT. This CDR3 spans 14 amino acids. The V gene lost 10 bases and the J gene lost 4 bases, with 16 bases spanning the gap. The CDR3 DNA sequence: TGTGCCACTCAACAGGGTAGGGGCACCGGGGAGCTGTTTTTT. Its protein is CATQQGRGTGELFF.

This chain connects TRBV5-1 to TRBJ2-5, with TRBD1 matching over 11 bases. The J call is in doubt because the DNA end fits TRBJ2-7 better. The CDR3 contains 15 residues. The V gene's germline CDR1 is SGHRS and CDR2 YFSETQ. Written as DNA, the CDR3 is TGCGCCAGCACCCCCTCTGGACAGGGGGCCGGCGAGCAGTACTTC. Encoded protein: CASTPSGQGAGEQYF.

This clone was observed once. For the CDR3, the DNA is TGTGCCAGCAGGGCCGGCCTGGGGCTCCTGGAGCAGTACTTC. Translating it yields CASRAGLGLLEQYF. The chain recombines TRBV2 with TRBJ2-7; D might be TRBD1 (5 bases). The CDR3 spans 14 residues. V was trimmed by 6 bases and J by 7 bases, leaving 19 bases between them. Germline values: CDR1 SNHLY, CDR2 FYNNEI. Full variable domain (remainder filled in from reference TRBV2 and TRBJ2-7): EPEVTQTPSHQVTQMGQEVILRCVPISNHLYFYWYRQILGQKVEFLVSFYNNEISEKSEIFDDQFSVERPDGSNFTLKIRSTKLEDSAMYFCASRAGLGLLEQYFGPGTRLTVT.

The chain links TRBV19 to TRBJ2-3; TRBD1 matches at 8 bases. V lost 3 bases, J lost 4 bases, and 3 bases stayed unmatched. Per germline, CDR1 LNHDA and CDR2 SQIVND (reference sequence). The CDR3 runs 14 residues. The CDR3 DNA sequence: TGTGCCAGTAGTATGCAGGGGGCCGCAGATACGCAGTATTTT. Protein product: CASSMQGAADTQYF.

The V call is TRBV5-6, the J call TRBJ2-3; D gene uncertain. The CDR3 is 17 residues long. V was trimmed by 2 bases and J by 2 bases, leaving 18 bases between them. The V gene's germline CDR1 is SGHDT and CDR2 YYEEEE. The CDR3 protein is CASSFTTNYGITDTQYF. The CDR3 DNA reads TGTGCCAGCAGCTTCACTACCAATTATGGAATCACAGATACGCAGTATTTT.

As to this clone: Different DNA sequences within this sample yield the same CDR3. V gene TRBV27 combines with J gene TRBJ2-1; TRBD1 might be the D (5 bases). CDR1 MNHEY and CDR2 SMNVEV come from the germline V gene (reference sequence). The V end was cut by 3 bases, the J end by 7 bases, with 7 bases between. The CDR3 sequence is 12 residues long. Written as DNA, the CDR3 is TGTGCCAGCAGTTTGGCAGGGAATGAGCAGTTCTTC. It is translated as CASSLAGNEQFF.

This clone has only a few counts. The chain recombines TRBV9 with TRBJ1-6; D remains ambiguous. This CDR3 contains 16 residues. Germline CDR1 SGDLS, CDR2 YYNGEE. Trimming took 4 bases from V and 5 from J, leaving 16 bases between them. The CDR3 region is CASSPLRSRNNSPLHF. The CDR3 DNA sequence: TGTGCCAGCAGCCCGCTCCGAAGCAGGAATAATTCACCCCTCCACTTT. The complete variable domain, with remaining parts taken from reference TRBV9 and TRBJ1-6, reads DSGVTQTPKHLITATGQRVTLRCSPRSGDLSVYWYQQSLDQGLQFLIQYYNGEERAKGNILERFSAQQFPDLHSELNLSSLELGDSALYFCASSPLRSRNNSPLHFGNGTRLTVT.

The chain joins TRBV27 to TRBJ2-5; D not certain. The DNA end is more similar to TRBJ2-7, so the J call may be wrong. The germline CDR1 and CDR2 sequences are MNHEY and SMNVEV (reference sequence). This CDR3 comprises 14 residues. The CDR3 DNA follows: TGTGCCAGTCAATTATATCGAGAGACTTACGAGCAGTACTTC. Encoded protein: CASQLYRETYEQYF.

The chain combines TRBV7-9 with TRBJ2-5; D gene ambiguous. The end of the DNA aligns better with TRBJ2-7, so the J call may be wrong. This CDR3 is built from 14 residues. CDR1 and CDR2 (germline): SEHNR, FQNEAQ (reference sequence). This CDR3 is CASSSPPRQNEQYF. The CDR3 DNA sequence: TGTGCCAGCAGCTCCCCCCCTCGCCAAAACGAGCAGTACTTC.

V and J are TRBV12-5 and TRBJ1-3; the D gene is possibly TRBD1 (5 bases). Germline CDR1 reads LGHNT; CDR2 reads FRNRAP. The CDR3 contains 17 residues. Trimming pared 1 base from V and 0 bases from J, leaving 13 bases between. CDR3 sequence reads: CASGLGTWASSGNTIYF. CDR3 DNA: TGTGCTAGTGGTTTGGGGACATGGGCTAGCTCTGGAAACACCATATATTTT.

The chain employs TRBV4-1 and TRBJ2-5; 16 bases are a match to TRBD2. Germline trimming cut 3 bases from V and 7 bases from J; bases unmatched to any gene: 14. Germline CDR1 reads MGHRA; CDR2 reads YSYEKL. The length of the CDR3 is 19 residues. CDR3 region: CASSQILGTSGGADGTQYF. In nucleotides, the CDR3 is TGCGCCAGCAGCCAGATACTCGGGACTAGCGGGGGGGCCGACGGGACCCAGTACTTC.

This chain joins TRBV27 and TRBJ1-2; 10 positions agree with TRBD1. CDR3 length equals 14 residues. Germline CDR1 reads MNHEY; CDR2 reads SMNVEV (reference sequence). J lost 5 bases, V lost 5 bases, and 5 bases had no gene match. CDR3 sequence reads: CASSPGTGAYGYTF. The CDR3 nucleotides are TGTGCCAGCAGTCCGGGGACAGGGGCGTATGGCTACACCTTC.

The genes are TRBV4-2 and TRBJ2-7; D may be TRBD2 (6 bases). The CDR3 runs to 19 residues. Trimming shortened V by 4 bases and J by 6 bases, and 31 bases separated the two germline ends. Germline CDR1 reads LGHNA; CDR2 reads YNFKEQ. CDR3 amino acids: CASSRRVRTLAEVFGEQYF. The CDR3 bases are TGTGCCAGCAGCCGCCGCGTTCGAACGTTAGCGGAAGTCTTCGGCGAGCAGTACTTC.

The gene calls are TRBV27 and TRBJ2-4; no clear D gene. CDR1 and CDR2 (germline): MNHEY, SMNVEV (reference sequence). V was shortened by 6 bases and J by 0 bases, with 12 bases between the two germline ends. The CDR3 extends over 15 amino acids. CDR3 sequence (DNA): TGTGCCAGCAGGAGCATCAAGCCAGCCAAAAACATTCAGTACTTC. Amino acids: CASRSIKPAKNIQYF.